These 4 T cell receptor beta chains came from one sample sequenced in a study of blood T cells in healthy people across ages. Together with a sample-barcoded 5' primer, a J-beta primer mix was included in a second PCR lasting about 6 to 11 cycles. MiXCR was run by TCRdb on the 5' RACE reads, yielding one entry per CDR3 protein. Among about 650,000 distinct CDR3 sequences listed, 32% were seen once. Material for sequencing was blood. The receptor set was obtained from a woman older than 75 in good health.

This clonotype occurred a few times. CDR3 in DNA: TGTGCCACCAGCTTCCAGGGTCTGGTGGCAACTAATGAAAAACTGTTTTTT. Translating gives CATSFQGLVATNEKLFF. The chain joins TRBV15 to TRBJ1-4; D might be TRBD1 (5 bases). Trimming left V 5 bases short and J 0 bases short, with 16 bases between. Germline V gene data show CDR1 as LNHNV and CDR2 as YYDKDF (reference sequence). The CDR3 loop spans 17 amino acids.

Note on this clonotype: Since a much larger clone is just one base distant, this may be a read error. The rearrangement links TRBV12-3 or TRBV12-4 to TRBJ2-7; a possible D gene is TRBD1 (6 bases). V was clipped by 2 bases and J by 7 bases, with 18 bases between them. The CDR3 covers 15 residues. The DNA of the CDR3 is TGTGCCAGCAGTTTACCTGGACAGAACTACAATGAGCAGTACTTC. This encodes CASSLPGQNYNEQYF.

Many counts were recorded for this clonotype. The chain links TRBV7-9 to TRBJ2-7; the match to TRBD1 covers 7 bases. The CDR3 spans 13 residues. Germline loops: CDR1 SEHNR, CDR2 FQNEAQ (reference sequence). Germline trimming cut 5 bases from V and 9 bases from J; bases unmatched to any gene: 10. CDR3 bases: TGTGCCAGCAGCCCCGGGACAGTGTTTGGGCAGTACTTC. Its translation: CASSPGTVFGQYF.

This clonotype has a count of ten or more. The chain's CDR3 is CASSLGQGSTYEQYF. In DNA, the CDR3 is TGTGCCAGCAGCTTAGGGCAGGGCTCAACCTACGAGCAGTACTTC. This sequence joins TRBV7-2 and TRBJ2-7, with D perhaps TRBD1 (5 bases). V was trimmed by 1 base and J by 2 bases, leaving 12 bases between them. CDR1 SGHTA and CDR2 FQGNSA come from the germline V gene. This CDR3 contains 15 residues. Using reference TRBV7-2 and TRBJ2-7 for the parts outside the CDR3, the full variable domain is GAGVSQSPSNKVTEKGKDVELRCDPISGHTALYWYRQSLGQGLEFLIYFQGNSAPDKSGLPSDRFSAERTGGSVSTLTIQRTQQEDSAVYLCASSLGQGSTYEQYFGPGTRLTVT.